The clone carrying this TCR beta chain was counted at least ten times. Its antigen remains unknown. TCRdb re-called the 5' RACE reads through MiXCR, storing one row per CDR3 protein. The data hold hundreds of thousands of distinct CDR3 sequences, with under 9% observed a single time. Trimming removed 1 base at V and 2 bases at J, with 11 bases between. The germline gives CDR1 LGHDT, CDR2 YNNKEL (reference sequence). The CDR3 runs to 15 residues. The sample belongs to a study of T cells after yellow fever vaccination. The study, taken as a whole, reports: Weaker in magnitude, the secondary response showed a faster peak on day 5 versus 15. The booster response re-showed most primary clones: around 96% CD4, approximately 86% CD8.

The chain carries TRBV3-1 and TRBJ1-2; the D gene is possibly TRBD1 (5 bases). The sequence derives from a man younger than 35 who received the YFV17D yellow fever vaccine. Sequencing used CD4+ T cells sorted from PBMCs, obtained 5 days after the yellow fever booster vaccination. Here the CDR3 DNA reads TGTGCCAGCAGCCAAGGCACAGGAGCAAACTATGGCTACACCTTC. Translated, it gives CASSQGTGANYGYTF. The variable domain in full, completed from reference TRBV3-1 and TRBJ1-2, reads DTAVSQTPKYLVTQMGNDKSIKCEQNLGHDTMYWYKQDSKKFLKIMFSYNNKELIINETVPNRFSPKSPDKAHLNLHINSLELGDSAVYFCASSQGTGANYGYTFGSGTRLTVV.